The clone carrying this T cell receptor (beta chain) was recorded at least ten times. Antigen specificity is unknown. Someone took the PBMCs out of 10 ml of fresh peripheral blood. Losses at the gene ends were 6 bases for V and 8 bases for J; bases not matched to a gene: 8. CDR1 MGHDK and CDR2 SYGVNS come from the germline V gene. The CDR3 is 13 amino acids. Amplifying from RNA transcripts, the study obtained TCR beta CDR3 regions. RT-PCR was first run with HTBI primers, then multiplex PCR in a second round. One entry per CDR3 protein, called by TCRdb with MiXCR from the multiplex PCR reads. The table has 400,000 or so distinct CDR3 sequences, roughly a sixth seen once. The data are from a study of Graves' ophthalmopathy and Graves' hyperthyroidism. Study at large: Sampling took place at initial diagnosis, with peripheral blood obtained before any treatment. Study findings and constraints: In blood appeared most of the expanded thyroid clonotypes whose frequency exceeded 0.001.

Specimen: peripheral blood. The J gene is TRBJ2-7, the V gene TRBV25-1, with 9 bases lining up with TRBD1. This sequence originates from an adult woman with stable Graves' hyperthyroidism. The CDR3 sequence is CASSRRDRDQQYF. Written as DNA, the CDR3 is TGTGCCAGCAGCCGCCGGGACAGGGACCAGCAGTACTTC.